A single T cell receptor (beta chain) is shown here with its context. Antigen specificity is unknown. A CD45RO/CCR7/CD25/CD127/CD95/CD27 panel sorted naive, central memory, regulatory and stem cell-like memory CD4+ cells. The sample comes from a study of beta chain features in type 1 diabetes. General study findings and limits: Compared with healthy donors, patients appeared to share more similar naive, central memory and regulatory TCRB repertoires. There was a moderate but significant shortening of TCRB CDR3s in all four CD4+ subsets of Type 1 diabetes patients.

Sequencing targeted expressed TCRB transcripts, as all isolated RNA had been reverse transcribed. Profiled with immunoSEQ multiplex PCR; TCRdb holds only in-frame clones, not every one. The data show roughly 160,000 clones, approximately 8% seen once. The TCR was taken from a man aged 18 to 35 with type 1 diabetes. Sequencing used central memory CD4+ T cells from blood.

The CDR3 DNA follows: TGTGCCAGCAGCAAAGTCAGACAGGGTCTCCATGAGCAGTTCTTC. Translated: CASSKVRQGLHEQFF. The chain carries TRBV21-1 and TRBJ2-1; TRBD1, as called in the table, went unchecked against the DNA. TRBV21-1 is labeled a pseudogene. The CDR3 has 15 residues.